Described below is a single TCR beta chain sequence and its context. Its antigen is undetermined. Libraries were prepared by immunoSEQ multiplex PCR; TCRdb keeps only in-frame clonotypes and omits some of them. This sample has some 450,000 clones, with about 92% found just once. The data are from a study of Ad26.COV2.S vaccination and SARS-CoV-2 variants. For the study at large: Ad26.COV2.S shots went into the muscle once or twice, 56 days apart.

Germline V gene data show CDR1 as KGHSH and CDR2 as LQKENI. CDR3 length: 16 amino acids. Losses at the gene ends were 3 bases for V and 4 bases for J; bases not matched to a gene: 6. Treatment specified: 19 received Ad26.COV2.S at low or high dose, single or two shots; several received placebo; per-sample allocation not given. Specimens were obtained on day 63 following the first vaccine or placebo injection. Donation was by an adult aged 18-55 years who was in Boston. Expressing Wuhan-strain SARS-CoV-2 spike, an Ad26 vector served as the vaccine. Study-wide results and limits: Spike-specific TCR breadth in vaccine recipients exceeded that seen in placebo recipients.

This sequence originates from a person aged 18-60 years who received the Ad26.COV2.S COVID-19 vaccine or a placebo. Here the sequenced sample was peripheral blood, taken in a trial of Ad26.COV2.S vaccine versus placebo. V gene TRBV18 combines with J gene TRBJ2-7, with 13 bases fitting TRBD2. The CDR3 DNA sequence: TGTGCCAGCTCACCGGGACTAGCGGGAAATATGTACGAGCAGTACTTC. Protein sequence: CASSPGLAGNMYEQYF. The complete variable domain, with remaining parts taken from reference TRBV18 and TRBJ2-7, reads NAGVMQNPRHLVRRRGQEARLRCSPMKGHSHVYWYRQLPEEGLKFMVYLQKENIIDESGMPKERFSAEFPKEGPSILRIQQVVRGDSAAYFCASSPGLAGNMYEQYFGPGTRLTVT.